Below are 9 T cell receptor beta chains sequenced from a single sample in a study of CD8+ T cells in alopecia areata. It was cDNA, reverse transcribed from extracted RNA, that served as the sequencing template. Here immunoSEQ multiplex PCR was the method, and the copy in TCRdb shows in-frame clones only, minus some. The sample consists of approximately 89,000 clones, roughly 51% of them appearing once. Specimen: NKG2D-high CD8+ T cells sorted from blood. These receptors all come from a human donor with alopecia areata.

This clone was observed a handful of times. The CDR3 is CSVVGLQETQYF. In DNA form, the CDR3 reads TGCAGCGTAGTCGGACTACAAGAGACCCAGTACTTC. The genes are TRBV29-1 and TRBJ2-5; D possibly corresponds to TRBD2 (6 bases). The germline CDR1 and CDR2 sequences are SQVTM and ANQGSEA. V gave up 6 bases and J gave up 2 bases, with 10 bases separating them. This CDR3 has 12 residues. Combining the CDR3 with reference TRBV29-1 and TRBJ2-5 gives the whole variable domain SAVISQKPSRDICQRGTSLTIQCQVDSQVTMMFWYRQQPGQSLTLIATANQGSEATYESGFVIDKFPISRPNLTFSTLTVSNMSPEDSSIYLCSVVGLQETQYFGPGTRLLVL.

This clone was counted between two and nine times. J is TRBJ2-3 and V is TRBV27; 9 bases line up with TRBD2. V was pared by 7 bases and J by 5 bases, with 10 bases of the junction left unmatched. The CDR3 has 15 residues. The germline CDR1 and CDR2 sequences are MNHEY and SMNVEV (reference sequence). CDR3 sequence (DNA): TGTGCCAGCAATATAGCGGGAGTGAGGTTAGATACGCAGTATTTT. It codes for CASNIAGVRLDTQYF.

V is TRBV29-1 and J is TRBJ2-6; D is ambiguous. Trimming removed 1 base from V and 0 bases from J, with 7 bases in between. Germline CDR1 and CDR2: SQVTM and ANQGSEA. This CDR3 is 15 amino acids long. The CDR3 bases are TGCAGCGTTGAAGTAAAGGTCTCTGGGGCCAACGTCCTGACTTTC. This encodes CSVEVKVSGANVLTF. Together with reference TRBV29-1 and TRBJ2-6, the CDR3 gives the full variable domain: SAVISQKPSRDICQRGTSLTIQCQVDSQVTMMFWYRQQPGQSLTLIATANQGSEATYESGFVIDKFPISRPNLTFSTLTVSNMSPEDSSIYLCSVEVKVSGANVLTFGAGSRLTVL.

V gene TRBV2 combines with J gene TRBJ2-5, with D possibly called TRBD1 or TRBD2 (5 bases each). The ends were cut back, 6 bases at V and 2 bases at J, with 7 bases in the middle. From germline, CDR1 is SNHLY and CDR2 FYNNEI. The CDR3 is made up of 12 amino acids. The CDR3 sequence: CASRWGQETQYF. CDR3 bases: TGTGCCAGCAGATGGGGGCAAGAGACCCAGTACTTC.

The rearrangement uses TRBV9 and TRBJ1-2; D ambiguous. In germline, CDR1 is SGDLS, CDR2 YYNGEE. Trimming left V 3 bases short and J 6 bases short, with 3 bases between. The CDR3 covers 10 residues. CDR3 DNA: TGTGCCAGCAGCGAGAATGGCTACACCTTC. Residues: CASSENGYTF. Combining the CDR3 with reference TRBV9 and TRBJ1-2 gives the whole variable domain DSGVTQTPKHLITATGQRVTLRCSPRSGDLSVYWYQQSLDQGLQFLIQYYNGEERAKGNILERFSAQQFPDLHSELNLSSLELGDSALYFCASSENGYTFGSGTRLTVV.

The chain has TRBV7-2 and TRBJ2-7, with no clear D. Trimming stripped 1 base from V and 7 bases from J, with 11 bases between. Germline values: CDR1 SGHTA, CDR2 FQGNSA. This CDR3 has 13 residues. The CDR3 DNA reads as TGTGCCAGCAGCTTAGACCCCGGGCTGGAGCAGTACTTC. Translation: CASSLDPGLEQYF.

This clone was found many times. This sequence joins TRBV4-1 and TRBJ2-7, with D maybe TRBD2 (6 bases). Trimming left V 0 bases short and J 6 bases short, with 15 bases between. The germline V gene has CDR1 MGHRA and CDR2 YSYEKL. This CDR3 spans 15 amino acids. The CDR3 bases are TGCGCCAGCAGCCAAGACATCGGGAGAAGCACCGAGCAGTACTTC. It translates to CASSQDIGRSTEQYF.

This clone was observed a few times. The V call is TRBV28, the J call TRBJ2-4; no firm D call. Deletions cut 2 bases from V and 9 bases from J, with 5 bases between. Per germline, CDR1 MDHEN and CDR2 SYDVKM. This CDR3 comprises 11 residues. CDR3 nucleotides: TGTGCCAGCAGTTTAGGAGTCATTCAGTACTTC. It specifies CASSLGVIQYF.

In this sample, this clone turned up a few times. The genes are TRBV25-1 and TRBJ2-5; unclear D gene. V was clipped by 7 bases and J by 0 bases, with 9 bases between them. CDR1 MGHDK and CDR2 SYGVNS come from the germline V gene. The CDR3 runs to 13 residues. The CDR3 here is CASKRQYQETQYF. As DNA, the CDR3 is TGTGCCAGCAAAAGGCAGTACCAAGAGACCCAGTACTTC.